The T cell receptor (beta chain) under discussion was sequenced for a study of T cell repertoires in cytomegalovirus infection. At least ten counts were recorded for this clonotype. Antigen specificity is unknown. CDR1 SEHNR and CDR2 FQNEAQ come from the germline V gene (reference sequence). V lost 1 base, J lost 10 bases, and 10 bases lay in between. The CDR3 is 12 amino acids. TCRdb ran MiXCR on the reads and lists one entry per CDR3 protein. This sample has approximately 240,000 distinct CDR3 sequences, with 9% to 15% found just once. Study-wide results and limits: CMV carriers having the relevant HLA were flagged by cumulative public TCR beta family frequency.

Sequencing was carried out using PBMCs. The V gene is TRBV7-9, the J gene TRBJ1-1, with no clear D. The sequence came from a human donor in good health (CMV status not recorded). Some clones in this sample may be carry-over from other donors' samples. In DNA, the CDR3 is TGTGCCAGCAGCTTAGTGGGGAATCCAGCTTTCTTT. Translated: CASSLVGNPAFF. The entire variable domain, with the rest obtained from reference TRBV7-9 and TRBJ1-1, is as follows: DTGVSQNPRHKITKRGQNVTFRCDPISEHNRLYWYRQTLGQGPEFLTYFQNEAQLEKSRLLSDRFSAERPKGSFSTLEIQRTEQGDSAMYLCASSLVGNPAFFGQGTRLTVV.